This is a list of T cell receptor beta chains from one sample in a study of T cell responses to AZD1222 COVID-19 vaccine. The assay was immunoSEQ multiplex PCR, and TCRdb's table has in-frame clones only and misses some. This sample yields 150,000 or so clones, of which approximately 83% are seen a single time; 8% belongs to the top ten. Source: peripheral blood, taken on day 0 of AZD1222 vaccination. Receptors originate from an adult in good health. The CDR3 runs from the conserved cysteine through the conserved F or W. D genes are given only for firm matches. Expanded clones get a size class; other rows say once, few or many, or leave the size out.

clone size	V gene	J gene	D gene	CDR3 protein	CDR3 DNA
NA	TRBV5-6	TRBJ2-7	NA	CASSSRAEQYF	TGTGCCAGCAGCTCCCGGGCCGAGCAGTACTTC
NA	TRBV5-5	TRBJ2-3	TRBD1	CASSLTMGGQGATDTQYF	TGTGCCAGCAGCTTGACAATGGGGGGACAGGGCGCTACAGATACGCAGTATTTT
NA	TRBV5-4	TRBJ2-7	NA	CASSPDEEVRLYF	TGTGCCAGCAGCCCTGATGAGGAAGTTAGGCTGTACTTC
NA	TRBV2	TRBJ1-1	NA	CASSVEMNTEAFF	TGTGCCAGCAGTGTCGAGATGAACACTGAAGCTTTCTTT
NA	TRBV29-1	TRBJ1-5	NA	CSAGSGNQPQHF	TGCAGCGCCGGGAGCGGGAATCAGCCCCAGCATTTT
NA	TRBV5-1	TRBJ1-2	NA	CASSSEGTGGYTF	TGCGCCAGCAGCTCCGAGGGCACGGGCGGCTACACCTTC
NA	TRBV2	TRBJ2-1	NA	CASRAMGGPPYNEQFF	TGTGCCAGCAGGGCCATGGGGGGCCCGCCCTACAATGAGCAGTTCTTC
once	TRBV10-3	TRBJ1-4	NA	CAISHSNEKLFF	TGTGCCATCAGTCACAGCAATGAAAAACTGTTTTTT
NA	TRBV11-1	TRBJ2-1	TRBD2	CASSLNGLAMVEQFF	TGTGCCAGCAGCTTAAATGGACTAGCGATGGTTGAGCAGTTCTTC
NA	TRBV10-3	TRBJ1-4	NA	CAISSSGGKLFF	TGTGCCATCAGTTCGTCCGGTGGGAAACTGTTTTTT
NA	TRBV19	TRBJ1-6	TRBD1	CASSVAGQGADNSPLHF	TGTGCCAGTAGCGTGGCCGGACAGGGGGCAGATAATTCACCCCTCCACTTT
NA	TRBV7-2	TRBJ2-3	TRBD2	CASSLAAGGSTDTQYF	TGTGCCAGCAGCTTAGCGGCGGGGGGAAGCACAGATACGCAGTATTTT
NA	TRBV12-3/TRBV12-4	TRBJ2-1	NA	CATASKSYNEQFF	TGTGCCACCGCTAGCAAGAGTTACAATGAGCAGTTCTTC
once	TRBV7-6	TRBJ2-7	NA	CASSTAATVQNEQYF	TGTGCCAGCAGTACGGCGGCCACGGTCCAGAACGAGCAGTACTTC
once	TRBV28	TRBJ1-2	NA	CASSPQFGWLNGYTF	TGTGCCAGCAGTCCCCAGTTTGGTTGGTTGAATGGCTACACCTTC
NA	TRBV6-2/TRBV6-3	TRBJ2-5	TRBD2	CASSYFLVAGGYETQYF	TGTGCCAGCAGTTACTTCCTTGTAGCGGGAGGTTACGAGACCCAGTACTTC
NA	TRBV20-1	TRBJ1-2	NA	CSASLGDQIYGYTF	TGCAGTGCTAGTTTAGGGGACCAGATCTATGGCTACACCTTC
NA	TRBV18	TRBJ1-2	TRBD1	CASSRGTGRVGYTF	TGTGCCAGCTCACGCGGGACAGGGCGAGTAGGCTACACCTTC
few	TRBV6-5	TRBJ2-5	NA	CASALGGTQETQYF	TGTGCCAGCGCCTTAGGGGGGACCCAAGAGACCCAGTACTTC
NA	TRBV4-1	TRBJ2-7	NA	CASSQPAVRAVPYF	TGCGCCAGCAGCCAACCCGCCGTCAGGGCAGTTCCGTACTTC
NA	TRBV10-2	TRBJ1-2	NA	CASSESGRNYGYTF	TGCGCCAGCAGTGAGTCAGGGAGAAACTATGGCTACACCTTC
NA	TRBV5-1	TRBJ1-2	NA	CASSLAASGGGYTF	TGCGCCAGCAGCTTGGCCGCATCCGGAGGTGGCTACACCTTC
NA	TRBV10-3	TRBJ1-1	TRBD1	CAISESTGALNTEAFF	TGTGCCATCAGTGAGTCGACAGGGGCACTAAACACTGAAGCTTTCTTT
NA	TRBV10-2	TRBJ1-2	TRBD1	CASSFDPTGPGDYGYTF	TGCGCCAGCAGTTTCGACCCGACAGGGCCCGGAGACTATGGCTACACCTTC
few	TRBV7-9	TRBJ2-2	TRBD1	CASSGTGQDTGELFF	TGTGCCAGCAGCGGGACGGGACAGGACACCGGGGAGCTGTTTTTT
few	TRBV5-1	TRBJ1-1	TRBD1	CASNQGAGNTEAFF	TGCGCCAGCAACCAGGGGGCGGGGAACACTGAAGCTTTCTTT
NA	TRBV18	TRBJ1-1	NA	CASKQDRGTEAFF	TGTGCCAGCAAACAGGATCGGGGCACTGAAGCTTTCTTT
once	TRBV10-3	TRBJ1-5	NA	CAIMSGVGQPQHF	TGTGCCATCATGTCAGGGGTCGGTCAGCCCCAGCATTTT